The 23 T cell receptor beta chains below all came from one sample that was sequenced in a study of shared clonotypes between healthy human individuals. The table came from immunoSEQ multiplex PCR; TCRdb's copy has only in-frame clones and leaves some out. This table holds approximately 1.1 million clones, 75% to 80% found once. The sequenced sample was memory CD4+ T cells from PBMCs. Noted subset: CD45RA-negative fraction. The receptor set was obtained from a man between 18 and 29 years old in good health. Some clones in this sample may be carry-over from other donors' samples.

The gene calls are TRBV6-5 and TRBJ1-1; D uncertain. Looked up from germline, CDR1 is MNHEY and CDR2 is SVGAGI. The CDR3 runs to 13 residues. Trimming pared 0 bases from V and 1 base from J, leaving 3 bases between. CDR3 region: CASSYSRNTEAFF. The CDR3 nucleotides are TGTGCCAGCAGTTACTCCCGGAACACTGAAGCTTTCTTT.

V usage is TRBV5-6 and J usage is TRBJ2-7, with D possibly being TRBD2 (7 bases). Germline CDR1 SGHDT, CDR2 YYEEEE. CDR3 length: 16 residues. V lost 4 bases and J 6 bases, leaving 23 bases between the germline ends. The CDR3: CASSRPGGAGAGEQYF. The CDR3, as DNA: TGTGCCAGCAGCCGCCCGGGGGGCGCGGGAGCTGGCGAGCAGTACTTC.

The CDR3 sequence: CASGTGQGLGELFF. The CDR3 nucleotides read TGTGCCAGCGGAACGGGACAGGGTCTCGGGGAGCTGTTTTTT. The chain uses TRBV9 and TRBJ2-2; TRBD1 aligns across 9 bases. Germline V gives CDR1 SGDLS, CDR2 YYNGEE. The CDR3 length is 14 residues. J was trimmed by 7 bases and V by 7 bases; bases with no gene match: 8.

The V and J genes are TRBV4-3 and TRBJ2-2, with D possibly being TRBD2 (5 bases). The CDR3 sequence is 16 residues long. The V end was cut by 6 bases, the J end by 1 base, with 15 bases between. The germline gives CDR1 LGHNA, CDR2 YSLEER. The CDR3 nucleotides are TGCGCCAGCAGGGAGTTAGCCGGAGGGAACACCGGGGAGCTGTTTTTT. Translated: CASRELAGGNTGELFF.

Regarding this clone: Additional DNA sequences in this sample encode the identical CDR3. The CDR3 reads CASSQLGLAGTDTQYF. Here the CDR3 DNA reads TGCGCCAGCAGCCAACTGGGACTAGCGGGCACAGATACGCAGTATTTT. The chain carries TRBV4-3 and TRBJ2-3; 11 bases agree with TRBD2. This CDR3 comprises 16 residues. The V segment lost 2 bases and the J segment 1 base; nucleotides outside the gene matches: 2. Germline CDR1 and CDR2: LGHNA and YSLEER.

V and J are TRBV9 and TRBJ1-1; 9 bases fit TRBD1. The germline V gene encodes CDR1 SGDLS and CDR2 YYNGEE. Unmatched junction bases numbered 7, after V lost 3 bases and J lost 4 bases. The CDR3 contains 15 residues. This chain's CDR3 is CASSAQQGAVTEAFF. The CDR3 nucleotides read TGTGCCAGCAGCGCCCAACAGGGGGCGGTCACTGAAGCTTTCTTT.

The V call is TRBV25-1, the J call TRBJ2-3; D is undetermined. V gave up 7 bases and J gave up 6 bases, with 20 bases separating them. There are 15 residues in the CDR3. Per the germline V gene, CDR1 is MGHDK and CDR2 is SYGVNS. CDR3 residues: CASTDVGSRRDTQYF. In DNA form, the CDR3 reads TGTGCCAGCACCGACGTCGGATCGCGTCGGGATACGCAGTATTTT.

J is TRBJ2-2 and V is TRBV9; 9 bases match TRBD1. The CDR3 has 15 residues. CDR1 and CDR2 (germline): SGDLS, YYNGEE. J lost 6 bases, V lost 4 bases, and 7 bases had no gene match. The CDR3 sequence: CASSPDRGSAGELFF. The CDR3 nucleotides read TGTGCCAGCAGCCCGGACAGGGGATCAGCCGGGGAGCTGTTTTTT.

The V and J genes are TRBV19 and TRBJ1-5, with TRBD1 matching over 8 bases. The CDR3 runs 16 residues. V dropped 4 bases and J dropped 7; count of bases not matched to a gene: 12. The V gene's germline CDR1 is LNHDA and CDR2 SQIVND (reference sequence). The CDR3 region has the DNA TGTGCCAGTAGTACCCCACAGGCCCCAGGGGGCCAGCCCCAGCATTTT. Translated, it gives CASSTPQAPGGQPQHF.

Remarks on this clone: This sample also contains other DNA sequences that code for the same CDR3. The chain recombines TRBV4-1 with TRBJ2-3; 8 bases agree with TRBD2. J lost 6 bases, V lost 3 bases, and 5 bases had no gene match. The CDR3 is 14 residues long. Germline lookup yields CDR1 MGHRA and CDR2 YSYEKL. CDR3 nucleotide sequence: TGCGCCAGCAGCCAGGCGGGGGGCGCGGATACGCAGTATTTT. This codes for CASSQAGGADTQYF.

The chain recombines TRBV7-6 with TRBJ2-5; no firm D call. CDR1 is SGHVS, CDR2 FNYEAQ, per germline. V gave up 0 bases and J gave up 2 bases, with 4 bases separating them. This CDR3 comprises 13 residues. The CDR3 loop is CASSLAQQETQYF. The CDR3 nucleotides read TGTGCCAGCAGCTTAGCACAACAAGAGACCCAGTACTTC.

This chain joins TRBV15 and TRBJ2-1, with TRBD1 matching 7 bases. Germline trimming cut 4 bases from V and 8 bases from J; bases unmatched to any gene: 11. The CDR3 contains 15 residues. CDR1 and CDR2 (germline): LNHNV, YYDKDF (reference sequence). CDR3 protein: CATSIRDSGSDEQFF. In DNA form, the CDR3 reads TGTGCCACCAGCATCCGGGACAGTGGCTCTGATGAGCAGTTCTTC.

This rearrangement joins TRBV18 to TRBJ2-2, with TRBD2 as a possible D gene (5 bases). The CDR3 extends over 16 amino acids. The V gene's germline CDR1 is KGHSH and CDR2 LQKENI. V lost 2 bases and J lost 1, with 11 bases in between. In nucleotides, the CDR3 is TGTGCCAGCTCACCATACCGCGCGGGGAACACCGGGGAGCTGTTTTTT. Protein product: CASSPYRAGNTGELFF.

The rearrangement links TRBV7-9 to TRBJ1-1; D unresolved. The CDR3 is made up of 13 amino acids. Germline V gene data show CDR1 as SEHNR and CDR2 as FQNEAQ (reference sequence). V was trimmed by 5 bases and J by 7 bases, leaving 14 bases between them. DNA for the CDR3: TGTGCCAGCAGCCGAAAAAACATACATGAAGCTTTCTTT. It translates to CASSRKNIHEAFF.

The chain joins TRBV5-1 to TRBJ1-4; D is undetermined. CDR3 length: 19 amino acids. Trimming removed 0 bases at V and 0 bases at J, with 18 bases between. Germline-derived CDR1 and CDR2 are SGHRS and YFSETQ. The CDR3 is CASSLVSLAAGATNEKLFF. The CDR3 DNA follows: TGCGCCAGCAGCTTGGTTTCTTTGGCGGCAGGAGCAACTAATGAAAAACTGTTTTTT.

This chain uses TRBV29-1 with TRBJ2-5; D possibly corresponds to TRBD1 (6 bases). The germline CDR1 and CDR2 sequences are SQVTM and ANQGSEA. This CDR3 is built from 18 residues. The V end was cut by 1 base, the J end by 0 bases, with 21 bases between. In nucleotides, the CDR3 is TGCAGCGTTGAAGTTTGGGTCTGGACAGACAAGTACCAAGAGACCCAGTACTTC. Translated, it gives CSVEVWVWTDKYQETQYF.

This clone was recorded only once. CDR3 in amino acids: CATSRGGAHQPQHF. CDR3 bases: TGTGCCACCAGCAGGGGGGGGGCCCATCAGCCCCAGCATTTT. The chain uses TRBV15 and TRBJ1-5, with a weak D call TRBD1 (6 bases). The germline V gene has CDR1 LNHNV and CDR2 YYDKDF (reference sequence). V shed 3 bases and J shed 5 bases, with 11 bases lying between them. The CDR3 totals 14 residues.

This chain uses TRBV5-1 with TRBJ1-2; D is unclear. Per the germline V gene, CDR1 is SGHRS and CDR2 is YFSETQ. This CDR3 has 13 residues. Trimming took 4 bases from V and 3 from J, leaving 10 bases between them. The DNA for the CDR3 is TGCGCCAGCAGCATAACGGGAGACTATGGCTACACCTTC. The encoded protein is CASSITGDYGYTF.

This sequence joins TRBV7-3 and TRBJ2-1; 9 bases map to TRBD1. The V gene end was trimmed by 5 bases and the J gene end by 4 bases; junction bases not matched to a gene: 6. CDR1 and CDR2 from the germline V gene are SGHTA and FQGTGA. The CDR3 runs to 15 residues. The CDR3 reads CASSRIGTGYNEQFF. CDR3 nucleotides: TGTGCCAGCAGCCGAATCGGGACAGGGTACAATGAGCAGTTCTTC.

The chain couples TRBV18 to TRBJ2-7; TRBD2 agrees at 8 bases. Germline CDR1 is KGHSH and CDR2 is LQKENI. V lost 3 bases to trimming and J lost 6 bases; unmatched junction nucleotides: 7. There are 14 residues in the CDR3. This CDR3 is CASSPGTSYGEQYF. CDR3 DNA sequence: TGTGCCAGCTCACCGGGGACTAGTTATGGCGAGCAGTACTTC.

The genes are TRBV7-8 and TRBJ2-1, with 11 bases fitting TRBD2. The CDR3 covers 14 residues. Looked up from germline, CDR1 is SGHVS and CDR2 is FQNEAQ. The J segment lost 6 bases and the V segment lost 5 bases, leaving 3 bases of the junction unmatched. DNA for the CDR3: TGTGCCAGCAGCGTGACTAGCGGGATCAATGAGCAGTTCTTC. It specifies CASSVTSGINEQFF.

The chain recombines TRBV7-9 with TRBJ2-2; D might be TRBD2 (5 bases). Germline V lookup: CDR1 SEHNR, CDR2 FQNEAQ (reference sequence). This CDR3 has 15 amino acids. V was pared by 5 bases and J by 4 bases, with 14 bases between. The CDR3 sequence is CASSPSAGPTGELFF. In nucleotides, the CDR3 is TGTGCCAGCAGCCCCTCGGCGGGCCCCACCGGGGAGCTGTTTTTT.

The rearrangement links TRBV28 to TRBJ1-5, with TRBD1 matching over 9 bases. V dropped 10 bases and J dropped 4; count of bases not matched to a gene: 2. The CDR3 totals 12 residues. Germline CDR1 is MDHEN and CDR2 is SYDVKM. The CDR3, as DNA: TGTGCCACCGGGACAGGGAATCAGCCCCAGCATTTT. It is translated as CATGTGNQPQHF.